This paragraph reports one T cell receptor (beta chain). Its antigen is undetermined. These data belong to a study of cytomegalovirus exposure and HLA in healthy donors. The PCR employed 60 Vbeta primers together with 13 Jbeta primers. Generated by immunoSEQ multiplex PCR, the TCRdb table keeps only in-frame clones and is missing some. Here the sample spans approximately 44,000 clones, approximately 80% being singletons. Points from the study as a whole: Sequences of the TCR beta chain were said to predict the HLA-A and HLA-B alleles of most subjects accurately. Researchers catalogued about 160 TCR beta chains as cytomegalovirus-associated. A missense DCLRE1C variant was associated with V- and J-gene trimming of TCR beta chains in a later analysis, and an independent cohort replicated the association. Highly shared variants forming one cluster were likely a sequencing artifact.

This CDR3 region has 17 residues. Germline V gene sequence: CDR1 SEHNR, CDR2 FQNEAQ (reference sequence). V lost 1 base and J 2 bases, leaving 18 bases between the germline ends. The genes are TRBV7-9 and TRBJ2-7; possible D gene TRBD1, 6 bases. Specimen: PBMCs. This clonotype was obtained from a man aged 25-45 years in good health and CMV-seronegative. CDR3 sequence: CASSLDWGPKPTYEQYF. CDR3 sequence (DNA): TGTGCCAGCAGCTTAGATTGGGGGCCTAAACCAACCTACGAGCAGTACTTC.